Presented here are 16 T cell receptor beta chains from one specimen sequenced in a study of blood T cell repertoires in COVID-19. Profiled with immunoSEQ multiplex PCR; TCRdb holds only in-frame clones, not every one. The data hold fewer than 35,000 clones, with 70% to 90% observed a single time. Sequenced sample: peripheral blood. These receptors were obtained from a woman at least 80 years old with active or convalescent COVID-19.

The gene calls are TRBV19 and TRBJ1-2, with 8 bases identical to TRBD1. The CDR3 length is 14 residues. J lost 3 bases, V lost 4 bases, and 4 bases had no gene match. Germline V lookup: CDR1 LNHDA, CDR2 SQIVND (reference sequence). Here the CDR3 reads CASSTLTGDYGYTF. CDR3 DNA: TGTGCCAGTAGTACCCTGACAGGGGACTATGGCTACACCTTC.

This chain uses TRBV5-1 with TRBJ1-1; 7 positions agree with TRBD1. Per the germline V gene, CDR1 is SGHRS and CDR2 is YFSETQ. The CDR3 is 12 amino acids. V lost 5 bases and J lost 11; bases outside the gene matches: 9. CDR3 amino acids: CASRLTGFDAFF. The CDR3 DNA sequence: TGCGCCAGCAGATTGACAGGGTTTGATGCTTTCTTT.

The V call is TRBV15, the J call TRBJ1-5; the D gene is possibly TRBD1 (6 bases). The CDR3 runs 15 residues. Germline V gene data show CDR1 as LNHNV and CDR2 as YYDKDF (reference sequence). Trimming removed 0 bases at V and 2 bases at J, with 8 bases between. CDR3 DNA sequence: TGTGCCACCAGCAGAGATAACAGGGGCAATCAGCCCCAGCATTTT. It specifies CATSRDNRGNQPQHF.

This chain joins TRBV7-6 and TRBJ2-7, with 7 bases lining up with TRBD1. This CDR3 region has 14 residues. Germline values: CDR1 SGHVS, CDR2 FNYEAQ. V shed 4 bases, J shed 1 base, and the junction held 4 bases outside the gene matches. The CDR3 spells CASSSTTGSYEQYF. The CDR3 coding sequence is TGTGCCAGCAGCTCGACGACAGGGTCCTACGAGCAGTACTTC. The full variable domain, with the rest looked up from reference TRBV7-6 and TRBJ2-7, is GAGVSQSPRYKVTKRGQDVALRCDPISGHVSLYWYRQALGQGPEFLTYFNYEAQQDKSGLPNDRFSAERPEGSISTLTIQRTEQRDSAMYRCASSSTTGSYEQYFGPGTRLTVT.

The CDR3 coding sequence is TGCGCCAGCAGCTTGGAGCGGACAGGGTACTACGAGCAGTACTTC. This codes for CASSLERTGYYEQYF. The V gene is TRBV5-1, the J gene TRBJ2-7, with 8 bases lining up with TRBD1. V lost 0 bases and J lost 3; bases outside the gene matches: 5. The germline V gene has CDR1 SGHRS and CDR2 YFSETQ. The CDR3 contains 15 residues.

The genes are TRBV7-9 and TRBJ2-7; 9 bases are a match to TRBD1. The CDR3 loop spans 17 amino acids. J gave up 3 bases and V 5 bases, and 14 bases lay outside the gene matches. CDR1 and CDR2 (germline): SEHNR, FQNEAQ (reference sequence). The CDR3, as DNA: TGTGCCAGCAGCCCAGAGGGACAGGGATTCTCTTTCTACGAGCAGTACTTC. Protein product: CASSPEGQGFSFYEQYF.

This clone was seen once. V usage is TRBV30 and J usage is TRBJ2-1; D might be TRBD2 (6 bases). CDR1 is GTSNPN, CDR2 SVGIG, per germline (reference sequence). The length of the CDR3 is 19 residues. Trimming shortened V by 7 bases and J by 15 bases, and 43 bases separated the two germline ends. CDR3 loop: CAYTTERSFPGGSGVSAFF. CDR3 in DNA: TGTGCCTACACAACAGAAAGAAGTTTTCCGGGTGGGTCGGGGGTGTCGGCGTTCTTC.

V gene TRBV11-2 combines with J gene TRBJ1-4; D ambiguous. Per the germline V gene, CDR1 is SGHAT and CDR2 is FQNNGV. Trimming removed 3 bases at V and 4 bases at J, with 12 bases between. This CDR3 comprises 15 residues. Written as DNA, the CDR3 is TGTGCCAGCAGCTTGGGTTACAGTTTTAATGAAAAACTGTTTTTT. Its protein product is CASSLGYSFNEKLFF.

The J gene is TRBJ1-6, the V gene TRBV6-5; TRBD1 matches at 7 bases. V gave up 6 bases and J gave up 6 bases; unmatched junction bases: 5. The CDR3 is 14 residues long. Germline V gives CDR1 MNHEY, CDR2 SVGAGI. The DNA of the CDR3 is TGTGCCAGCAGAAAGGGACAGATTAATTCACCCCTCCACTTT. As protein: CASRKGQINSPLHF.

The V call is TRBV19, the J call TRBJ1-2, with a possible D match to TRBD1 (6 bases). Between the trimmed V and J ends, which lost 4 bases and 3 bases, there was a span of 12 bases. The CDR3 spans 14 residues. Germline values: CDR1 LNHDA, CDR2 SQIVND (reference sequence). In DNA form, the CDR3 reads TGTGCCAGTAGTAACCCGGACAGTTACTATGGCTACACCTTC. Amino acid sequence: CASSNPDSYYGYTF.

The chain couples TRBV9 to TRBJ1-3; no clear D gene. This CDR3 comprises 13 residues. V was pared by 3 bases and J by 3 bases, with 7 bases between. The germline CDR1 and CDR2 sequences are SGDLS and YYNGEE. CDR3 in amino acids: CASSARGGNTIYF. The CDR3, as DNA: TGTGCCAGCAGCGCCCGAGGTGGAAACACCATATATTTT.

This chain links TRBV6-1 with TRBJ1-5, with a possible D match to TRBD1 (5 bases). With 3 bases removed from V and 11 bases from J, the gap between germline ends came to 11 bases. Germline V CDR1 and CDR2: MNHNS, SASEGT. The CDR3 spans 12 residues. The CDR3 nucleotides read TGTGCCAGCAGTGACGGGGGGAAATCCCAGCATTTT. Translated, it gives CASSDGGKSQHF.

The J gene is TRBJ2-7, the V gene TRBV6-5; possible D gene TRBD2, 5 bases. Germline V gene sequence: CDR1 MNHEY, CDR2 SVGAGI. The CDR3 spans 13 residues. Trimming shortened V by 8 bases and J by 7 bases, and 18 bases separated the two germline ends. CDR3 nucleotides: TGTGCCAGCGGGAGTAGTTTCTCGGGTGAGCAGTACTTC. Translating gives CASGSSFSGEQYF.

The chain carries TRBV5-1 and TRBJ1-1; tentative D call: TRBD1 (6 bases). The CDR3 is 13 residues long. Deletions cut 7 bases from V and 5 bases from J, with 15 bases between. The germline V gene has CDR1 SGHRS and CDR2 YFSETQ. Here the CDR3 reads CASATGLVTEAFF. The CDR3 nucleotides read TGCGCCAGCGCCACAGGGTTAGTAACTGAAGCTTTCTTT.

The chain carries TRBV7-3 and TRBJ2-2; TRBD1 might be the D (6 bases). Germline V gives CDR1 SGHTA, CDR2 FQGTGA. V lost 5 bases and J lost 2, with 12 bases in between. This CDR3 spans 15 amino acids. The CDR3 nucleotides read TGTGCCAGCAGCCCACAGGGTGCCAACACCGGGGAGCTGTTTTTT. It specifies CASSPQGANTGELFF.

This clone has a handful of counts. The J gene is TRBJ1-5, the V gene TRBV30; TRBD1 agrees at 9 bases. J lost 6 bases, V lost 3 bases, and 3 bases had no gene match. The CDR3 runs 13 residues. Germline V gene lookup returns CDR1 GTSNPN and CDR2 SVGIG (reference sequence). The CDR3 spells CAWSRQGGQPQHF. CDR3 in DNA: TGTGCCTGGAGCAGACAGGGGGGTCAGCCCCAGCATTTT.